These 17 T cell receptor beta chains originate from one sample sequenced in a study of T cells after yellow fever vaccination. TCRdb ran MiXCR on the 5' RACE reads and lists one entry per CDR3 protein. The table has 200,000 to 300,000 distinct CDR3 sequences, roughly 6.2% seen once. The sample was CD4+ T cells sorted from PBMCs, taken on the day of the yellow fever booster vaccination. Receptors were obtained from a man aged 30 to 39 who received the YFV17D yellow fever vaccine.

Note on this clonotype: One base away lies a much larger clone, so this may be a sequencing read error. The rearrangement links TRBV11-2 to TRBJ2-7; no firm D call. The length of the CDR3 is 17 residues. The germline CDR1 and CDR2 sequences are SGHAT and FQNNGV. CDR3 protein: CASSPFGIRVRSCEQYF. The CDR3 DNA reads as TGTGCCAGCAGCCCCTTCGGAATCCGGGTTCGTTCCTGCGAGCAGTACTTC.

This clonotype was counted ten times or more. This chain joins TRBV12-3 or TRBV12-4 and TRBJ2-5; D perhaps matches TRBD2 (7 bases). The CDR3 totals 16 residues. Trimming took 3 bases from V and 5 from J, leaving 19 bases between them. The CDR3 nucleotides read TGTGCCAGCAGTTTCGGGCGGGGGCCCGGGTCGGAGACCCAGTACTTC. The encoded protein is CASSFGRGPGSETQYF.

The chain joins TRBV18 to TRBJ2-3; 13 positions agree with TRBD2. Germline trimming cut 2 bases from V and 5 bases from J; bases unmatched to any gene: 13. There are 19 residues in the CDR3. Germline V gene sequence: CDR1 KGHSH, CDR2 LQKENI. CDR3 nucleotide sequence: TGTGCCAGCTCACCAGGAGCTTCAGGACTAGCGGGAGTGGGAGATACGCAGTATTTT. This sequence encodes CASSPGASGLAGVGDTQYF.

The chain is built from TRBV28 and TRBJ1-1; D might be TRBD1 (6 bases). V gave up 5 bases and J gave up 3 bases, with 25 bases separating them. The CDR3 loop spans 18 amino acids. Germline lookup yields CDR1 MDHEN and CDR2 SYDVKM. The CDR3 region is CASSPGGGRPEGYTEAFF. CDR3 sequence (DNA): TGTGCCAGCAGTCCCGGGGGCGGGAGACCAGAAGGGTACACTGAAGCTTTCTTT.

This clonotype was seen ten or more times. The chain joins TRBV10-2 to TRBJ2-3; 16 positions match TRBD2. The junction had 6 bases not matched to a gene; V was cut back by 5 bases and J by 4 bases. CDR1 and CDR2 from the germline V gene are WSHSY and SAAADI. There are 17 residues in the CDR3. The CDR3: CASSRSGTSGRADTQYF. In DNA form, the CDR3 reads TGCGCCAGCAGTAGGTCCGGGACTAGCGGGAGGGCAGATACGCAGTATTTT.

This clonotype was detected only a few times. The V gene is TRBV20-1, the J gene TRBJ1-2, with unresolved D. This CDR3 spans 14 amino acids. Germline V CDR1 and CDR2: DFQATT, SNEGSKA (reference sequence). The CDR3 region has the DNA TGCATCCCTCCGCCCGCTACTTCTAACTATGGCTACACCTTC. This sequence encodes CIPPPATSNYGYTF.

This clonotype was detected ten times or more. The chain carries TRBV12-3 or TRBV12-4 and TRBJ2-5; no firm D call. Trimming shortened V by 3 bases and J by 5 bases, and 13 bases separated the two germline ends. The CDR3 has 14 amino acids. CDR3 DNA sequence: TGTGCCAGCAGTTTTGGTGACTCCCGGGAGACCCAGTACTTC. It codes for CASSFGDSRETQYF.

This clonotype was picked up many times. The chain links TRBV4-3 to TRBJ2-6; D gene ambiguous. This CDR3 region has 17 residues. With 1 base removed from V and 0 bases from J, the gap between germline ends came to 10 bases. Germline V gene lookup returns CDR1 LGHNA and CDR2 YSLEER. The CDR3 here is CASSQGPTPSGANVLTF. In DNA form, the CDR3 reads TGCGCCAGCAGCCAAGGCCCAACCCCCTCTGGGGCCAACGTCCTGACTTTC.

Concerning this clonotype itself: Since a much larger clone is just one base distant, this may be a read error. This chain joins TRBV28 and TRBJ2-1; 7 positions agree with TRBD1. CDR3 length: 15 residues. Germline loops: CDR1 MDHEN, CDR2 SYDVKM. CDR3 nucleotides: TGTGCCAGCAGTCGCAGGGGGTCCTTAGACAATGAGCACTTCTTC. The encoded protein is CASSRRGSLDNEHFF. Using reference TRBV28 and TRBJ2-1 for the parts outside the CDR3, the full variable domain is DVKVTQSSRYLVKRTGEKVFLECVQDMDHENMFWYRQDPGLGLRLIYFSYDVKMKEKGDIPEGYSVSREKKERFSLILESASTNQTSMYLCASSRRGSLDNEHFFGPGTRLTVL.

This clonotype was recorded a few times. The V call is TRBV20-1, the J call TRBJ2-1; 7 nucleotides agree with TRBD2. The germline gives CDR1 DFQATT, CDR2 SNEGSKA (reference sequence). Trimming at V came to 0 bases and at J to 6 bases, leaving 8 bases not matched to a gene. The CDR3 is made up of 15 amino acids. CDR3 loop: CSARDSGGPRNEQFF. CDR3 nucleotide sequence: TGCAGTGCTAGAGATTCGGGAGGTCCCCGCAATGAGCAGTTCTTC.

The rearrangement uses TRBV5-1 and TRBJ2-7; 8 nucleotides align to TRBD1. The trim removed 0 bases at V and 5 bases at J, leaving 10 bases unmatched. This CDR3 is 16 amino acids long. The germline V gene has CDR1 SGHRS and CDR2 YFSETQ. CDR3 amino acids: CASSLATGTGWDEQYF. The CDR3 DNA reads TGCGCCAGCAGCTTGGCCACCGGGACAGGCTGGGACGAGCAGTACTTC.

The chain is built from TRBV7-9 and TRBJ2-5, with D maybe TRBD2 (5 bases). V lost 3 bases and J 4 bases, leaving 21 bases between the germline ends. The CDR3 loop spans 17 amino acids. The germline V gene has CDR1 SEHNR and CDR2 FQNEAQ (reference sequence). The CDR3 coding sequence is TGTGCCAGCAGCTTTCGTGTTGGGGATAGCGTTCCAGAGACCCAGTACTTC. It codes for CASSFRVGDSVPETQYF.

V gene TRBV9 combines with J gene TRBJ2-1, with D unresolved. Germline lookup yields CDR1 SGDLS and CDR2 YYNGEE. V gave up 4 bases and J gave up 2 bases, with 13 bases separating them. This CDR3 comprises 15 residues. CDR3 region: CASSRGDTPYNEQFF. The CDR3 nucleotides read TGTGCCAGCAGCCGTGGTGACACGCCCTACAATGAGCAGTTCTTC.

The CDR3 here is CASSAGVAYNEQFF. The CDR3 coding sequence is TGTGCCAGCAGCGCAGGAGTCGCCTACAATGAGCAGTTCTTC. The rearrangement joins TRBV6-1 to TRBJ2-1; no firm D call. V lost 6 bases to trimming and J lost 2 bases, with 11 bases between them. CDR1 and CDR2 (germline): MNHNS, SASEGT. This CDR3 region has 14 residues.

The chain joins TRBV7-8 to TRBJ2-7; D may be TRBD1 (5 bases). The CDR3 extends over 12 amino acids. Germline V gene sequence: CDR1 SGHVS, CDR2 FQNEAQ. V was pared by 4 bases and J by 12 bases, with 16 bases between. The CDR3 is CASSSRGPNRYF. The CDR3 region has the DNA TGTGCCAGCAGCTCAAGGGGTCCCAATCGGTACTTC.

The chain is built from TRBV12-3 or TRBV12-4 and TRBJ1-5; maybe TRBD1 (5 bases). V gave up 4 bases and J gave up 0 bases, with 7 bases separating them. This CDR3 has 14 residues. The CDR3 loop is CASSWTLSNQPQHF. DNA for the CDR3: TGTGCCAGCAGTTGGACACTTAGCAATCAGCCCCAGCATTTT.

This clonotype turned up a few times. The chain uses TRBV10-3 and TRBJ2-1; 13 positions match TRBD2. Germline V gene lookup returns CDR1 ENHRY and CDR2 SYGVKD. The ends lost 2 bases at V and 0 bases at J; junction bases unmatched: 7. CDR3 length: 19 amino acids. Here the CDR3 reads CAISERELAGGTSYNEQFF. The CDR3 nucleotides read TGTGCCATCAGTGAGAGGGAACTAGCGGGGGGGACCTCCTACAATGAGCAGTTCTTC.